One and the same sample provided the 27 T cell receptor beta chains below, sequenced in a study of T cell changes during pregnancy in multiple sclerosis. Repertoires were generated with immunoSEQ multiplex PCR, while TCRdb's copy carries only in-frame clones and drops some. Of around 48,000 clones listed, around 92% are singletons. The starting material was CD4+ T cells from peripheral blood mononuclear cells, obtained in the second trimester of pregnancy. These receptors were obtained from a female donor in good health, enrolled as a control in a pregnancy study.

The chain employs TRBV5-4 and TRBJ2-1; 12 bases match TRBD2. With V trimmed by 4 bases and J by 7 bases, 6 bases remained unmatched. This CDR3 region has 15 residues. Per germline, CDR1 SGHNT and CDR2 YYREEE (reference sequence). The CDR3 nucleotides are TGTGCCAGCAGCCCGCCTAGCGGGAGGGGGAATGAGCAGTTCTTC. Protein: CASSPPSGRGNEQFF.

This chain uses TRBV7-9 with TRBJ1-4; D uncertain. Germline values: CDR1 SEHNR, CDR2 FQNEAQ (reference sequence). The CDR3 spans 15 residues. The V end lost 1 base, the J end lost 1 base, and 7 bases lay between the germline ends. The CDR3 is CASSLDLRTNEKLFF. In DNA, the CDR3 is TGTGCCAGCAGCTTAGATCTGCGAACTAATGAAAAACTGTTTTTT.

This rearrangement joins TRBV25-1 to TRBJ2-3; 7 positions match TRBD2. CDR3 size: 14 residues. J was trimmed by 5 bases and V by 1 base; bases with no gene match: 3. Per the germline V gene, CDR1 is MGHDK and CDR2 is SYGVNS. CDR3 in amino acids: CASSESRGLDTQYF. The CDR3 DNA is TGTGCCAGCAGTGAATCGCGGGGGTTAGATACGCAGTATTTT.

The chain links TRBV11-3 to TRBJ2-6, with D possibly being TRBD1 (5 bases). CDR3 size: 14 residues. Germline V gene sequence: CDR1 SGHNT, CDR2 YENEEA. V was trimmed by 7 bases and J by 4 bases, leaving 11 bases between them. The CDR3 region has the DNA TGTGCCAGCACCCTCCCAGGGGGGGCCAACGTCCTGACTTTC. Translating it yields CASTLPGGANVLTF.

The chain couples TRBV30 to TRBJ1-6; D might be TRBD1 (5 bases). The germline V gene encodes CDR1 GTSNPN and CDR2 SVGIG (reference sequence). CDR3 length equals 13 residues. V was cut by 5 bases and J by 7 bases, with 12 bases left in between. As DNA, the CDR3 is TGTGCCTGGGGGACTAGTCGGAATTCACCCCTCCACTTT. Protein product: CAWGTSRNSPLHF.

The chain uses TRBV7-3 and TRBJ2-1; 9 bases are shared with TRBD2. The germline V gene has CDR1 SGHTA and CDR2 FQGTGA. There are 15 residues in the CDR3. V lost 3 bases, J lost 5 bases, and 5 bases stayed unmatched. This CDR3 reads CASSFSSGDNNEQFF. The CDR3 DNA reads TGTGCCAGCAGCTTCTCTAGCGGGGATAACAATGAGCAGTTCTTC.

V and J are TRBV4-2 and TRBJ2-5; possible D gene TRBD1, 5 bases. Between the trimmed V and J ends, which lost 0 bases and 5 bases, there was a span of 16 bases. This CDR3 has 16 residues. Germline values: CDR1 LGHNA, CDR2 YNFKEQ. CDR3 in DNA: TGTGCCAGCAGCCAAGATGAACTAAGGGGTAGGGAGACCCAGTACTTC. Translating it yields CASSQDELRGRETQYF.

The V gene is TRBV7-9, the J gene TRBJ1-2, with no clear D. The germline V and J ends were trimmed by 0 bases and 3 bases, with 5 bases remaining between them. CDR1 is SEHNR and CDR2 is FQNEAQ in the germline V gene (reference sequence). The length of the CDR3 is 13 residues. The CDR3 sequence: CASSLASYYGYTF. The CDR3 DNA follows: TGTGCCAGCAGCTTAGCGTCTTACTATGGCTACACCTTC.

J is TRBJ2-1 and V is TRBV25-1; 8 bases agree with TRBD2. This CDR3 has 15 amino acids. Germline values: CDR1 MGHDK, CDR2 SYGVNS. Trimming took 7 bases from V and 0 from J; bases not matched to a gene: 5. CDR3 sequence (DNA): TGTGCCAGCATGCCCGGGACTAGCTCCTACAATGAGCAGTTCTTC. Protein product: CASMPGTSSYNEQFF.

The chain is built from TRBV11-1 and TRBJ2-1; 7 positions match TRBD2. V lost 2 bases and J lost 6; bases outside the gene matches: 4. The CDR3 extends over 14 amino acids. Germline assignment: CDR1 SGHAT and CDR2 FQDESV (reference sequence). CDR3 nucleotide sequence: TGTGCCAGCAGCTTACGGCGGGAGTTCAATGAGCAGTTCTTC. It encodes CASSLRREFNEQFF.

J is TRBJ2-6 and V is TRBV9; weak D call: TRBD1 (5 bases). Germline assignment: CDR1 SGDLS and CDR2 YYNGEE. The CDR3 length is 15 residues. Between the trimmed V and J ends, which lost 3 bases and 3 bases, there was a span of 10 bases. In nucleotides, the CDR3 is TGTGCCAGCAGCGGGGGCGGCGGTGGGGCCAACGTCCTGACTTTC. Its translation: CASSGGGGGANVLTF.

This sequence joins TRBV25-1 and TRBJ2-1, with 7 bases matching TRBD2. The CDR3 length is 15 residues. Germline V gene data show CDR1 as MGHDK and CDR2 as SYGVNS. V gave up 3 bases and J gave up 3 bases; unmatched junction bases: 5. CDR3 bases: TGTGCCAGCAGTGATAAGAGGGACTACTACAATGAGCAGTTCTTC. Protein sequence: CASSDKRDYYNEQFF.

The rearrangement links TRBV28 to TRBJ1-4; D ambiguous. Germline V gene data show CDR1 as MDHEN and CDR2 as SYDVKM. The CDR3 extends over 12 amino acids. V dropped 8 bases and J dropped 6 bases, with 10 bases sitting between them. CDR3 sequence reads: CASREGYEKLFF. Written as DNA, the CDR3 is TGTGCCAGCCGGGAGGGCTATGAAAAACTGTTTTTT.

V and J are TRBV7-2 and TRBJ2-3, with 7 positions matching TRBD2. V lost 4 bases to trimming and J lost 6 bases; unmatched junction nucleotides: 7. Per germline, CDR1 SGHTA and CDR2 FQGNSA. The CDR3 has 14 residues. The CDR3 here is CASSSLSGPDTQYF. The CDR3 coding sequence is TGTGCCAGCAGCTCTCTTAGCGGGCCTGATACGCAGTATTTT.

This clone came up once. The chain links TRBV6-6 to TRBJ1-6; D remains unclear. Germline V lookup: CDR1 MNHNY, CDR2 SVGAGI (reference sequence). V lost 5 bases and J 5 bases, leaving 10 bases between the germline ends. This CDR3 contains 14 residues. In DNA, the CDR3 is TGTGCCAGCAGTCGCGACATAGATAATTCACCCCTCCACTTT. Protein: CASSRDIDNSPLHF.

This chain joins TRBV5-1 and TRBJ2-7; 8 nucleotides match TRBD2. Germline V gene lookup returns CDR1 SGHRS and CDR2 YFSETQ. Germline trimming cut 6 bases from V and 3 bases from J; bases unmatched to any gene: 11. The length of the CDR3 is 15 residues. For the CDR3, the DNA is TGCGCCAGCACCCGGACGGCTAGCGGGTACTACGAGCAGTACTTC. This translates into CASTRTASGYYEQYF.

Points on this clone: The germline gene is not matched at one end of the junction; a read error may be the cause. The chain uses TRBV28 and TRBJ1-4; D uncertain. The CDR3 is 11 amino acids. The germline V gene has CDR1 MDHEN and CDR2 SYDVKM. The DNA for the CDR3 is TGCGGGTCAGCAACTAATGAAAAACTGTTTTTT. It encodes CGSATNEKLFF.

Only a few counts were recorded for this clone. The rearrangement links TRBV9 to TRBJ2-1; TRBD2 matches at 7 bases. CDR1 and CDR2 from the germline V gene are SGDLS and YYNGEE. The CDR3 loop spans 16 amino acids. With 3 bases clipped from V and 2 bases from J, the junction kept 8 bases outside the gene matches. CDR3 region: CASSGDYRRTYNEQFF. As DNA, the CDR3 is TGTGCCAGCAGCGGGGACTATCGGAGGACCTACAATGAGCAGTTCTTC.

This chain links TRBV9 with TRBJ2-2, with 7 bases matching TRBD2. This CDR3 has 17 residues. From germline, CDR1 is SGDLS and CDR2 YYNGEE. The ends lost 4 bases at V and 5 bases at J; junction bases unmatched: 14. The CDR3 bases are TGTGCCAGCAGCCCAAGTGGCGGGAGTGGGCTAACCGGGGAGCTGTTTTTT. This encodes CASSPSGGSGLTGELFF.

The chain has TRBV10-2 and TRBJ2-7; D is unclear. The germline gives CDR1 WSHSY, CDR2 SAAADI. CDR3 length: 14 amino acids. Trimming took 2 bases from V and 2 from J, leaving 10 bases between them. This CDR3 reads CASSEPSSPYEQYF. DNA for the CDR3: TGCGCCAGCAGTGAGCCTTCCTCCCCCTACGAGCAGTACTTC.

V is TRBV10-3 and J is TRBJ2-5; TRBD1 aligns across 8 bases. The V gene's germline CDR1 is ENHRY and CDR2 SYGVKD. The J segment lost 5 bases and the V segment lost 2 bases, leaving 7 bases of the junction unmatched. The CDR3 has 15 amino acids. The DNA of the CDR3 is TGTGCCATCAGTGAGGGAGGACAGGGCGGCGAGACCCAGTACTTC. Protein product: CAISEGGQGGETQYF.

The rearrangement uses TRBV6-6 and TRBJ2-3; TRBD1 agrees at 7 bases. Germline V gene data show CDR1 as MNHNY and CDR2 as SVGAGI (reference sequence). Trimming at V came to 4 bases and at J to 3 bases, leaving 4 bases not matched to a gene. The CDR3 spans 14 residues. The CDR3 DNA reads TGTGCCAGCAGTTCCCGGACAGGAACAGATACGCAGTATTTT. This gives the protein CASSSRTGTDTQYF.

The V and J genes are TRBV5-6 and TRBJ2-7, with 7 bases identical to TRBD2. Trimming removed 5 bases from V and 2 bases from J; junction bases left unmatched: 13. This CDR3 region has 16 residues. Germline CDR1 reads SGHDT; CDR2 reads YYEEEE. CDR3 sequence reads: CASSRLGLADAYEQYF. In nucleotides, the CDR3 is TGTGCCAGCAGTCGTCTCGGCCTAGCGGACGCCTACGAGCAGTACTTC.

The V call is TRBV28, the J call TRBJ1-5; weak D call: TRBD1 (6 bases). V was shortened by 7 bases and J by 3 bases, with 10 bases between the two germline ends. The CDR3 sequence is 13 residues long. From germline, CDR1 is MDHEN and CDR2 SYDVKM. CDR3: CASTGTHNQPQHF. In nucleotides, the CDR3 is TGTGCCAGCACCGGGACACACAATCAGCCCCAGCATTTT.

The V call is TRBV2, the J call TRBJ2-3, with 7 bases fitting TRBD2. Germline CDR1 is SNHLY and CDR2 is FYNNEI. CDR3 size: 14 residues. Trimming at V came to 7 bases and at J to 1 base, leaving 5 bases not matched to a gene. The chain's CDR3 is CASKGTTGTDTQYF. For the CDR3, the DNA is TGTGCCAGCAAAGGGACTACGGGCACAGATACGCAGTATTTT.

The chain recombines TRBV29-1 with TRBJ1-2; maybe TRBD1 (6 bases). The V gene lost 5 bases and the J gene lost 4 bases, with 14 bases spanning the gap. The CDR3 contains 13 residues. Germline V gene data show CDR1 as SQVTM and CDR2 as ANQGSEA. CDR3 residues: CSVPRGAGYGYTF. CDR3 DNA sequence: TGCAGCGTTCCCCGGGGGGCGGGCTATGGCTACACCTTC.

This chain links TRBV9 with TRBJ1-1; D might be TRBD1 (6 bases). Germline CDR1 reads SGDLS; CDR2 reads YYNGEE. Trimming removed 3 bases from V and 5 bases from J, with 20 bases in between. The length of the CDR3 is 16 residues. The CDR3, as DNA: TGTGCCAGCAGCGCTATCGCGGGGGGGGCAGGGACTGAAGCTTTCTTT. This sequence encodes CASSAIAGGAGTEAFF.